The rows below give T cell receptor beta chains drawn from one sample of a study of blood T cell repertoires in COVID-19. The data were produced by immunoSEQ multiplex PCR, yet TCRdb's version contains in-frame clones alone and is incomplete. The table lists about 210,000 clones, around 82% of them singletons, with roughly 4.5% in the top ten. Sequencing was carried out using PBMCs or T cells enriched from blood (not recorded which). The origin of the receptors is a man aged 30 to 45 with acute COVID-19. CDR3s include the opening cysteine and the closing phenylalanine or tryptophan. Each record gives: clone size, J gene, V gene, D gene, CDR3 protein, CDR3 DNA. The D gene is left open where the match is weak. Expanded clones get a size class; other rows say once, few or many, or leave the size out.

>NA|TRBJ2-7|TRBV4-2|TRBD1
CASSLLSGTGLDEQYF
TGTGCCAGCAGCCTTCTCTCCGGGACAGGGCTAGACGAGCAGTACTTC
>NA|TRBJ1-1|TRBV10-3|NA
CAIGAGKGTEAFF
TGTGCCATCGGGGCTGGAAAAGGGACTGAAGCTTTCTTT
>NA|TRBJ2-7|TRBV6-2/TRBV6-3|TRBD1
CASSKGQGSHEQYF
TGTGCCAGCAGCAAGGGACAGGGGAGCCACGAGCAGTACTTC
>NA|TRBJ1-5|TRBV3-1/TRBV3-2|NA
CASSQDSGRQPQHF
TGTGCCAGCAGCCAAGATTCGGGGAGGCAGCCCCAGCATTTT
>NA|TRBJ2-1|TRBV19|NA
CASSTLMTDLSYNEQFF
TGTGCCAGTAGTACCCTAATGACAGATCTCTCCTACAATGAGCAGTTCTTC
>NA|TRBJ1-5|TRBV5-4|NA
CASSNGGGGNQPQHF
TGTGCCAGCAGCAATGGGGGGGGAGGCAATCAGCCCCAGCATTTT
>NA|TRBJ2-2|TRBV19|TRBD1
CASSQTGGLTGELFF
TGTGCCAGTAGTCAAACAGGGGGCTTGACCGGGGAGCTGTTTTTT
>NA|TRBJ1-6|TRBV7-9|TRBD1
CASSLGQGSISPLHF
TGTGCCAGCAGCTTAGGACAGGGTAGTATCTCACCCCTCCACTTT
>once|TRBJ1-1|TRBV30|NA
CAWSVLGSAEAFF
TGTGCCTGGAGTGTACTAGGGTCTGCTGAAGCTTTCTTT
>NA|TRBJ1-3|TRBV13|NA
CASSPGYSGNTIYF
TGTGCCAGCAGCCCCGGGTACTCTGGAAACACCATATATTTT
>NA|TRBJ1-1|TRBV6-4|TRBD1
CASSQLGTGITEAFF
TGTGCCAGCAGCCAACTCGGGACAGGGATAACTGAAGCTTTCTTT
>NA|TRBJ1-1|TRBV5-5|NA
CASSLHVEAFF
TGTGCCAGCAGCTTACATGTTGAAGCTTTCTTT
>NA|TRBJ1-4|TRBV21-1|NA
CASSYRGRGHYTTNEKLFF
TGTGCCAGCAGTTATCGGGGGAGAGGACATTATACAACTAATGAAAAACTGTTTTTT